These T cell receptor beta chains were read from a single sample in a study of regulatory T cells in long-lasting Graves disease. TCRdb reprocessed the multiplex PCR reads via MiXCR and lists one record per CDR3 protein. The sample records more than 650,000 distinct CDR3 sequences, about 32% being singletons. The sample was peripheral blood mononuclear cells (PBMCs), taken when the disease was refractory, from a patient treated with antithyroid drugs. The receptors were gathered from a female donor with Graves disease. Each CDR3 is given without its conserved first and last residue. A D gene is named only where the DNA matches it firmly. The size of a clone is reported for some rows only, either as once, few or many, or as a class for expanded clones.

cdr3_aa | cdr3_length | j_call | v_call | clone_size | d_call
ASSFGGGQGVSGYT | 14 | TRBJ1-2 | TRBV12-3/TRBV12-4 | many | TRBD1
SATGEVSEQY | 10 | TRBJ2-7 | TRBV29-1 | NA | TRBD1
ASSYHPSSGNTIY | 13 | TRBJ1-3 | TRBV6-2/TRBV6-3 | few | NA
ASSETGTGYGYT | 12 | TRBJ1-2 | TRBV2 | many | TRBD1
ASSPPGGWEGSYEQY | 15 | TRBJ2-7 | TRBV12-3/TRBV12-4 | few | TRBD2
ASSSSISGGSYNEQF | 15 | TRBJ2-1 | TRBV28 | NA | NA
ASSVGWGWNEKLF | 13 | TRBJ1-4 | TRBV9 | NA | NA
ASSPTGSASNEKLF | 14 | TRBJ1-4 | TRBV28 | NA | TRBD1
ASSEYKTLREQY | 12 | TRBJ2-7 | TRBV10-2 | NA | NA
ASSVGDSPYQPQH | 13 | TRBJ1-5 | TRBV9 | NA | NA
ASSFLGGPGNTIY | 13 | TRBJ1-3 | TRBV5-1 | few | NA
ASILGQANTEAF | 12 | TRBJ1-1 | TRBV12-3/TRBV12-4 | many | NA
ASSLSGRAEKLF | 12 | TRBJ1-4 | TRBV13 | NA | NA
ASSRPSGKGYEQY | 13 | TRBJ2-7 | TRBV19 | once | TRBD2
ASSTRLAGDSEQY | 13 | TRBJ2-7 | TRBV9 | NA | TRBD2
ASSKGQGMSGYT | 12 | TRBJ1-2 | TRBV6-1 | few | TRBD1
ASKKGTSLEDSNQPQH | 16 | TRBJ1-5 | TRBV19 | once | NA
ASSNGLAGGTGELF | 14 | TRBJ2-2 | TRBV5-6 | NA | TRBD2
ASSPTPWTGDGYT | 13 | TRBJ1-2 | TRBV7-3 | many | TRBD1
ASSFVPASGYT | 11 | TRBJ1-2 | TRBV12-3/TRBV12-4 | few | NA
ASSPDSLNEKLF | 12 | TRBJ1-4 | TRBV11-2 | many | NA
ASRSQGLAGEQF | 12 | TRBJ2-1 | TRBV6-1 | many | TRBD2
ASRPQGPRGGEQY | 13 | TRBJ2-7 | TRBV7-2 | many | TRBD1
ASSPEGRGQTHQY | 13 | TRBJ2-5 | TRBV14 | few | TRBD1
ASSLESGSPSYEQY | 14 | TRBJ2-7 | TRBV5-1 | NA | TRBD2
ASSLTLLTYGYT | 12 | TRBJ1-2 | TRBV5-1 | NA | NA
ASSYETGSGANVLT | 14 | TRBJ2-6 | TRBV6-5 | few | NA
AISSRQGASGEAF | 13 | TRBJ1-1 | TRBV10-3 | few | TRBD1
ASSGGRGYTGELF | 13 | TRBJ2-2 | TRBV19 | NA | NA
ASSLPFQYYGYT | 12 | TRBJ1-2 | TRBV4-1 | few | NA
ASSPAGRASGNTIY | 14 | TRBJ1-3 | TRBV28 | NA | NA
ASSGVASGPYEQY | 13 | TRBJ2-7 | TRBV27 | NA | TRBD2
ATRDREEKLF | 10 | TRBJ1-4 | TRBV10-3 | NA | TRBD1
ASSTRDHTGELF | 12 | TRBJ2-2 | TRBV19 | NA | NA
ASSQGPAQDRGGSF | 14 | TRBJ1-1 | TRBV3-1 | few | TRBD1
ASSLGRATF | 9 | TRBJ1-1 | TRBV12-3/TRBV12-4 | many | NA
ATQRSGPVLGNEKLF | 15 | TRBJ1-4 | TRBV6-2/TRBV6-3 | NA | NA